Listed below are T cell receptor beta chains from one sample, sequenced in a study of long-term antiretroviral therapy in people with HIV. Clones were read by immunoSEQ multiplex PCR, and TCRdb kept only the in-frame ones, dropping some. The sample lists tens of thousands of clones, roughly 80% occurring once. Sample: unsorted PBMCs, taken 0.2 years after starting antiretroviral therapy. Every receptor here comes from a woman aged 25 to 45 with HIV. Each CDR3 is given without its conserved first and last residue. The D gene is left open where the match is weak.

d_call	v_call	j_call	cdr3_aa
.	TRBV11-2	TRBJ1-6	ASSLAGDSPLH
.	TRBV6-5	TRBJ2-6	ASGLYSGANVLT
.	TRBV6-1	TRBJ2-7	ASSLWDEQY
.	TRBV19	TRBJ1-1	ASSITVAGTEAF
TRBD1	TRBV11-2	TRBJ1-1	ASSLGPGTVYEAF
.	TRBV5-5	TRBJ2-1	ASSTGPHNEQF
TRBD1	TRBV2	TRBJ1-1	ASSGGTGWTEAF
.	TRBV18	TRBJ1-2	ASSLFWGPQAGSDYGYT
.	TRBV5-1	TRBJ1-2	ASSLKEGVYGYT
.	TRBV10-2	TRBJ1-1	ATSRDSTAEAF
.	TRBV11-2	TRBJ1-2	ASRSLTVLWNYT
.	TRBV4-1	TRBJ2-2	ASSQGSGKLF
.	TRBV18	TRBJ1-3	ASSPETGPGNTIY
.	TRBV4-2	TRBJ1-4	ASGVATNEKLF
.	TRBV9	TRBJ1-5	ASSAIDGNQPQH
TRBD1	TRBV5-1	TRBJ2-7	ASRPGTGSYEQY
.	TRBV10-1	TRBJ1-1	ASSESTGLRNTEAF
.	TRBV5-1	TRBJ2-5	ASSFGQETQY
.	TRBV11-2	TRBJ1-2	ASSLDKGPRGNYGYT
.	TRBV7-2	TRBJ1-5	ASSLLGKGDQPQH
.	TRBV7-2	TRBJ1-2	ASSPARGWGMMGYT
.	TRBV29-1	TRBJ1-4	SAQGSWGIYHEKLF
.	TRBV19	TRBJ2-6	ASTSRSGANVLT
TRBD1	TRBV4-1	TRBJ1-2	ASSHRVTGGNYGYT
TRBD1	TRBV13	TRBJ1-1	ASSPQDRGINTEAF
.	TRBV12-5	TRBJ1-1	ASGSRGNTEAF
.	TRBV19	TRBJ2-1	ASSTVIRADREVYNEQF
TRBD1	TRBV9	TRBJ2-2	ASSEGTAPTGELF
.	TRBV30	TRBJ1-1	AFHPSGTEAF
.	TRBV5-5	TRBJ1-4	ASSTRGDRLNEKLF
TRBD1	TRBV5-1	TRBJ2-5	ASSLVGTGAETQY
.	TRBV9	TRBJ2-2	ASSVSTANTGELF
.	TRBV6-6	TRBJ1-1	ASSYRGGTEAF
.	TRBV11-3	TRBJ2-5	ASSPRDKDETQY
.	TRBV7-2	TRBJ2-1	ASSLGRGDSEQF
.	TRBV5-1	TRBJ2-7	ASSLRDEQRSSYEQY
.	TRBV19	TRBJ2-3	ASSEAGTDTQY
TRBD1	TRBV9	TRBJ1-2	ASSAPAGTGADGYT
.	TRBV29-1	TRBJ2-7	SVNKGRDYEQY
.	TRBV29-1	TRBJ1-1	SVLPPVGVDTEAF
.	TRBV6-1	TRBJ1-2	ASTTDPRAGNGYT
TRBD2	TRBV7-3	TRBJ2-2	ASSLTRLAGGPGELF
TRBD2	TRBV4-1	TRBJ2-5	ASSQGIAGGRGTQY
TRBD2	TRBV12-5	TRBJ2-5	ASGLSFTGGQETQY
.	TRBV5-1	TRBJ2-6	ASSLGQSGANVLT
TRBD2	TRBV5-1	TRBJ2-2	ASSLAGGHGELF
TRBD1	TRBV4-2	TRBJ1-6	ASSIQTGLSPLH
.	TRBV6-6	TRBJ1-4	ARGWVQGGEKLF
.	TRBV6-1	TRBJ2-3	ASTPRGAPTDTQY
TRBD1	TRBV27	TRBJ1-1	ASSLLPPGQVILEAF
.	TRBV5-5	TRBJ1-4	ASSLGQGAANEKLF
.	TRBV28	TRBJ1-5	ASSVPGGGNQPQH
.	TRBV2	TRBJ1-2	ASSVDSRYGYT
TRBD1	TRBV7-3	TRBJ2-2	ASSPFPDRDYGELF
.	TRBV30	TRBJ1-1	AQDYGGTEAF
TRBD2	TRBV5-5	TRBJ2-3	ASSLWRRGGPSTDTQY
TRBD1	TRBV5-1	TRBJ2-5	ASSLQGSHETQY
.	TRBV4-1	TRBJ1-1	ASSQVRGETEAF